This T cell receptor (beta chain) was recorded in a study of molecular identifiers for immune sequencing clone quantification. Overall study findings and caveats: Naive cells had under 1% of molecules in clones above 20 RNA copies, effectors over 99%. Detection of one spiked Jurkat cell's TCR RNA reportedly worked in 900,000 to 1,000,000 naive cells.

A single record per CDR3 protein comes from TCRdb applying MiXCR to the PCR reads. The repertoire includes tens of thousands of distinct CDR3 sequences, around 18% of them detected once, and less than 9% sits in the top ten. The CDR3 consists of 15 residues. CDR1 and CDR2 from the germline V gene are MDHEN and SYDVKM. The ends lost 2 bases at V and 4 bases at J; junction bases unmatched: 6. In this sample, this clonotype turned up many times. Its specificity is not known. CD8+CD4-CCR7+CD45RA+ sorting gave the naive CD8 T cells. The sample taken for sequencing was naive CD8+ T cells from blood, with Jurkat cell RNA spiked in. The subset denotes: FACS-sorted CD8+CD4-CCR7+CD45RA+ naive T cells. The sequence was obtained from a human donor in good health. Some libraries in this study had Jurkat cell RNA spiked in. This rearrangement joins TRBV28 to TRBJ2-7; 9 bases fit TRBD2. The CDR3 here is CASSLLASGIYEQYF. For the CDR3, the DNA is TGTGCCAGCAGTTTACTTGCTAGCGGGATTTACGAGCAGTACTTC.